The subject of this entry is one T cell receptor (beta chain). This specimen belongs to a study of molecular identifiers for immune sequencing clone quantification. About the study: Split five ways in replicates, RNA from around 20,000 or 99,000 naive CD8 cells had four portions sequenced.

Investigators produced naive CD8 libraries from roughly 20,000 to 1,000,000 sorted cells, drawing on 10%, 30% or 50% RNA. As CD8+CD4-CCR7+CD45RA+ cells, naive CD8 T cells were sorted. Previously described methods and listed TCR primers produced bulk TCR libraries. Each CDR3 protein gets one entry after TCRdb re-called the PCR reads with MiXCR. The table records hundreds of thousands of distinct CDR3 sequences, about a fifth of them present only once. The CDR3 is 15 residues long. V lost 2 bases to trimming and J lost 3 bases, with 14 bases between them. Germline V lookup: CDR1 ENHRY, CDR2 SYGVKD. The clonotype was recovered from a human donor in good health. Some libraries in this study had Jurkat cell RNA spiked in. The genes are TRBV10-3 and TRBJ2-7; D remains ambiguous. What was sequenced was naive CD8+ T cells from blood, with Jurkat cell RNA spiked in. Subset described: FACS-sorted CD8+CD4-CCR7+CD45RA+ naive T cells. For the CDR3, the DNA is TGTGCCATCAGTGAGCCGATCGGACCCCACTACGAGCAGTACTTC. Encoded protein: CAISEPIGPHYEQYF.